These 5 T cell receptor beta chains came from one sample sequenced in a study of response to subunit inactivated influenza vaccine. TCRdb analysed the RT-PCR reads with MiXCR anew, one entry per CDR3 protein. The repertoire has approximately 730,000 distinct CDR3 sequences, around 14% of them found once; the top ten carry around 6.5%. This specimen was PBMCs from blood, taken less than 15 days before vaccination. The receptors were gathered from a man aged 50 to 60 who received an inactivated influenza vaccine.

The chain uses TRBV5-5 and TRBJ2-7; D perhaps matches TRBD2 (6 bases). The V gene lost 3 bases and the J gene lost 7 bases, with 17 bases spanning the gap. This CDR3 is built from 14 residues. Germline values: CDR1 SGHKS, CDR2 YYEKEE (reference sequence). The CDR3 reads CASSSPGTPREQYF. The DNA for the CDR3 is TGTGCCAGCAGCTCACCCGGGACTCCTAGGGAGCAGTACTTC.

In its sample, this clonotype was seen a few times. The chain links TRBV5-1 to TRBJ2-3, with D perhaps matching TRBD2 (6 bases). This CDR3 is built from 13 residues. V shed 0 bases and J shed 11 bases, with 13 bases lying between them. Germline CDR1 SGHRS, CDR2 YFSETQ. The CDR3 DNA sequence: TGCGCCAGCAGCTTGGCCCAGGAGGGGCTGCAGTATTTT. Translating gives CASSLAQEGLQYF.

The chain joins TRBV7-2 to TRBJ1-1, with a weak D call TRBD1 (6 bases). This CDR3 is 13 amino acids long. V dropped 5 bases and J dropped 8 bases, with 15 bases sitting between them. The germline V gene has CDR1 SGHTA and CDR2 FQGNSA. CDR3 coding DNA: TGTGCCAGCAGCAAAGGGGGGCCAAGCGAAGCTTTCTTT. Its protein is CASSKGGPSEAFF.

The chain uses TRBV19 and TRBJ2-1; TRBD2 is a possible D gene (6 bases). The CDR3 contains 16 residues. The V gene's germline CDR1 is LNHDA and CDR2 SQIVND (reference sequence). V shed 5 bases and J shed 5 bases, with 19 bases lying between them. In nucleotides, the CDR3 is TGTGCCAGTAGTCAGCAGGGCCGGGCGGGGCACAATGAGCAGTTCTTC. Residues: CASSQQGRAGHNEQFF. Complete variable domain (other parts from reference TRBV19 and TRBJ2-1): DGGITQSPKYLFRKEGQNVTLSCEQNLNHDAMYWYRQDPGQGLRLIYYSQIVNDFQKGDIAEGYSVSREKKESFPLTVTSAQKNPTAFYLCASSQQGRAGHNEQFFGPGTRLTVL.

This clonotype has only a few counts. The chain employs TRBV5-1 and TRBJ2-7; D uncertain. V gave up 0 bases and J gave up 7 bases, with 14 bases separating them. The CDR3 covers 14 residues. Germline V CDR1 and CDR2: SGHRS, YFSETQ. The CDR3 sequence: CASSLVWDFGEQYF. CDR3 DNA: TGCGCCAGCAGCTTGGTTTGGGATTTCGGAGAGCAGTACTTC.